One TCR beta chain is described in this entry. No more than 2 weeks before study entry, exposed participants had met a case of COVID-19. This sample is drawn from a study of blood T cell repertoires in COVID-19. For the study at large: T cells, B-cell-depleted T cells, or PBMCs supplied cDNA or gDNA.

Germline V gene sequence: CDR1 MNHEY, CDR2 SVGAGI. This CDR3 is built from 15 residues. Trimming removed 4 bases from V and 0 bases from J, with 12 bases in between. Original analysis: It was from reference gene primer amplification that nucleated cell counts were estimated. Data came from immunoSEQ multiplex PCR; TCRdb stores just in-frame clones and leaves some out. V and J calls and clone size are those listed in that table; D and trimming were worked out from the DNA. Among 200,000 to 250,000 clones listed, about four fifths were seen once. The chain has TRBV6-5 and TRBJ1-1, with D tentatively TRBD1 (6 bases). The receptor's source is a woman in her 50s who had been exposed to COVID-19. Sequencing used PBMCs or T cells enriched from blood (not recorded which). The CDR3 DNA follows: TGTGCCAGCAGTTCCAGGACAGCGATGAACACTGAAGCTTTCTTT. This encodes CASSSRTAMNTEAFF.